This is a list of T cell receptor beta chains from one sample in a study of a mutant IDH1 vaccine in newly diagnosed glioma. These TCRs' antigens remain unknown. Here immunoSEQ multiplex PCR was the method, and the copy in TCRdb shows in-frame clones only, minus some. The sample consists of about 68,000 clones, more than 70% of them appearing once. Here the sequenced sample was PBMCs, taken from a glioma patient whose treatment included an IDH1 peptide vaccine. These receptors all stem from a man aged 18 to 29 with glioma. Each CDR3 is given with its conserved first and last residue. Each record gives: CDR3 protein, CDR3 DNA, J gene, D gene, CDR3 length, V gene, clone size. The D gene is left open where the match is weak. Part of the rows lack a size; the others show once, few, many or a class for expanded clones.

CDR3: CASSPLAGADTQYF; DNA: TGTGCCAGCAGCCCGCTAGCGGGAGCAGATACGCAGTATTTT; J: TRBJ2-3; D: TRBD2; length: 14; V: TRBV7-2; size: .
CDR3: CATSRVAGEETQYF; DNA: TGTGCCACCAGCAGAGTAGCGGGAGAAGAGACCCAGTACTTC; J: TRBJ2-5; D: TRBD2; length: 14; V: TRBV15; size: .
CDR3: CASSLPRDGEYNEQFF; DNA: TGTGCCAGCAGCCTGCCCCGGGACGGGGAATACAATGAGCAGTTCTTC; J: TRBJ2-1; D: .; length: 16; V: TRBV11-1; size: once
CDR3: CASSGTGGAFSYGYTF; DNA: TGTGCCAGCAGCGGGACAGGGGGCGCGTTTAGCTATGGCTACACCTTC; J: TRBJ1-2; D: TRBD1; length: 16; V: TRBV27; size: .
CDR3: CASSGGAENSPLHF; DNA: TGTGCCAGCAGTGGTGGGGCTGAAAATTCACCCCTCCACTTT; J: TRBJ1-6; D: .; length: 14; V: TRBV25-1; size: once
CDR3: CASSLEAETEAFF; DNA: TGCGCCAGCAGCCTAGAAGCAGAAACTGAAGCTTTCTTT; J: TRBJ1-1; D: .; length: 13; V: TRBV4-3; size: .
CDR3: CASSLGGTGPSYEQYF; DNA: TGTGCCAGCAGCTTAGGCGGGACAGGGCCCTCCTACGAGCAGTACTTC; J: TRBJ2-7; D: TRBD1; length: 16; V: TRBV7-2; size: once
CDR3: CASRYLGETQYF; DNA: TGTGCCAGCAGGTACTTGGGGGAGACCCAGTACTTC; J: TRBJ2-5; D: .; length: 12; V: TRBV2; size: .
CDR3: CASSGGQGTYEQYF; DNA: TGTGCCAGCTCGGGGGGACAGGGAACCTACGAGCAGTACTTC; J: TRBJ2-7; D: TRBD1; length: 14; V: TRBV18; size: .
CDR3: CASSLITGGGTEAFF; DNA: TGTGCCAGCAGCCTAATAACAGGGGGCGGGACTGAAGCTTTCTTT; J: TRBJ1-1; D: TRBD1; length: 15; V: TRBV7-2; size: .
CDR3: CSVGDLKNTEAFF; DNA: TGCAGCGTTGGGGACCTAAAAAACACTGAAGCTTTCTTT; J: TRBJ1-1; D: .; length: 13; V: TRBV29-1; size: .